This paragraph reports one T cell receptor beta chain. This specimen comes from a study of cytomegalovirus exposure and HLA in healthy donors. Overall study: Membership in the Caucasian-associated ancestry cluster was found for about 80% of about 430 genotyped donors.

Primers included in the PCR were 60 Vbeta and 13 Jbeta primers. Using immunoSEQ multiplex PCR, the repertoire was profiled, and TCRdb retains in-frame clones only, with some absent. This sample has approximately 130,000 clones, with around four fifths found just once. The CDR3 runs 16 residues. Trimming stripped 5 bases from V and 0 bases from J, with 13 bases between. Per germline, CDR1 SGHVS and CDR2 FQNEAQ. The receptor comes from a man in his forties in good health and CMV-seronegative. The gene calls are TRBV7-8 and TRBJ2-2, with a weak D call TRBD1 (6 bases). Sample: PBMCs. CDR3 loop: CASSRGQPTNTGELFF. As DNA, the CDR3 is TGTGCCAGCAGCCGTGGACAGCCTACGAACACCGGGGAGCTGTTTTTT.